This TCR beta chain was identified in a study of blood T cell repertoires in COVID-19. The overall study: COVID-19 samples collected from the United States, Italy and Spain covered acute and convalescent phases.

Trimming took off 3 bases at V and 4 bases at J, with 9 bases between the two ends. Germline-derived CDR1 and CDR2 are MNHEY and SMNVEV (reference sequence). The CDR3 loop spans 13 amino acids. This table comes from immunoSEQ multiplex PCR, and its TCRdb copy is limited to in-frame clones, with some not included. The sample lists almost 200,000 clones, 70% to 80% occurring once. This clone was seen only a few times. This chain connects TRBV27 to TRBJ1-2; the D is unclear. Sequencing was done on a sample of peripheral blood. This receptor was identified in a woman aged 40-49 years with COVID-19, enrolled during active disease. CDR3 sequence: CASSFTGSYGYTF. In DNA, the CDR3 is TGTGCCAGCAGTTTCACGGGTAGCTATGGCTACACCTTC.